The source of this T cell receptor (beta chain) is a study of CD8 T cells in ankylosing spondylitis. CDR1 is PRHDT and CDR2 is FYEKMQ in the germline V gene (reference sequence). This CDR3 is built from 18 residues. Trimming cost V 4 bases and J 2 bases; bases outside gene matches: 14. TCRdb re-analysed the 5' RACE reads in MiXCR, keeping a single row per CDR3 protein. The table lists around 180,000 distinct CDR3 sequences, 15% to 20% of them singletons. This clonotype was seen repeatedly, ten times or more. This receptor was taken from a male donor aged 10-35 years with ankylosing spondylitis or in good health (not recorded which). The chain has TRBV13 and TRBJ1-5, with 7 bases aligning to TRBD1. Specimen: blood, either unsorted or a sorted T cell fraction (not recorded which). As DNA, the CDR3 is TGTGCCAGCAGCTCACAAGCGACAGGGCGAGGGGGCAATCAGCCCCAGCATTTT. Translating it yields CASSSQATGRGGNQPQHF.